The T cell receptor (beta chain) described here comes from a study of OX40 agonist ivuxolimab in advanced cancers. A note on this clone: The antigen is unknown.

TCRdb's copy holds only in-frame clones and misses some; the assay was immunoSEQ multiplex PCR. The repertoire includes tens of thousands of clones, roughly 91% of them detected once, and around 15% sits in the top ten. Whole-study findings and limits: The average count of expanded clones was higher among CD8+ T cells than among CD4+.

This CDR3 has 12 amino acids. With 11 bases clipped from V and 5 bases from J, the junction kept 8 bases outside the gene matches. Germline CDR1 and CDR2: SNHLY and FYNNEI. The chain uses TRBV2 and TRBJ2-5, with 7 bases identical to TRBD2. The TCR sequence derives from an adult with an advanced solid tumor such as melanoma, head and neck, liver or kidney cancer. Material: CD4+ or CD8+ T cells sorted from blood, obtained in a trial of the OX40 agonist ivuxolimab. CDR3 DNA sequence: TGTGCCGCCTGGGGGGGAGAGGAGACCCAGTACTTC. It translates to CAAWGGEETQYF.